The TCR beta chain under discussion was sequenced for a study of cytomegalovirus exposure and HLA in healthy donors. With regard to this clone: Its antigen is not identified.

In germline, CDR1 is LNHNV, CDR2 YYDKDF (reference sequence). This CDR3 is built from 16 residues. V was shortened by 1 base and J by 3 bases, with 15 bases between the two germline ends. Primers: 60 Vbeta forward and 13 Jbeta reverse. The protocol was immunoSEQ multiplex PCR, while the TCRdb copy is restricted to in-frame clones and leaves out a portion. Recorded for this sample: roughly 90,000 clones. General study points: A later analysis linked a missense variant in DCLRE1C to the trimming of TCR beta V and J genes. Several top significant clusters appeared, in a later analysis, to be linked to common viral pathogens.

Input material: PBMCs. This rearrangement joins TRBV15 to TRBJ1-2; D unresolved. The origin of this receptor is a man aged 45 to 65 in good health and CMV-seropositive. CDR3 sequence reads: CATSRGEGAAHYGYTF. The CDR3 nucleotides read TGTGCCACCAGCAGAGGAGAGGGCGCAGCCCACTATGGCTACACCTTC.